A selection of T cell receptor beta chains follows, all from one sample in a study of T cells in Graves' hyperthyroidism and ophthalmopathy. TCRdb re-analysed the multiplex PCR reads in MiXCR, keeping a single row per CDR3 protein. The sample includes about 260,000 distinct CDR3 sequences, around a quarter seen only once; the top ten take approximately 30%. Sequencing was performed on blood. The receptors here all came from a man in his forties with Graves' hyperthyroidism that later progressed to Graves' ophthalmopathy. Each CDR3 is given with its conserved first and last residue. The order of the fields is J gene, V gene, clone size, D gene, CDR3 DNA, CDR3 protein. D genes are given only for firm matches. The size entry is marked missing in some rows and otherwise reads once, few, many or a size class.

>TRBJ2-7|TRBV20-1|-|-
TGCAGTGCTACTTCCGGGACCCTGATCGGCTACGAGCAGTACTTC
CSATSGTLIGYEQYF
>TRBJ2-5|TRBV6-2/TRBV6-3|-|-
TGTGCCAGCAGTTACTCAATAGCCAGGGTGGAAGAGACCCAGTACTTC
CASSYSIARVEETQYF
>TRBJ1-1|TRBV6-5|-|-
TGTGCCAGCAGTTCGTGGGAAATGAACACTGAAGCTTTCTTT
CASSSWEMNTEAFF
>TRBJ1-1|TRBV18|-|-
TGTGCCAGCTCACCATCAGTGGTATTGAACACTGAAGCTTTCTTT
CASSPSVVLNTEAFF
>TRBJ2-7|TRBV20-1|-|TRBD1
TGCAGTGCTACGGACAGGACCTACGAGCAGTACTTC
CSATDRTYEQYF
>TRBJ1-2|TRBV6-5|-|-
TGTGCCAGCAGTTATCCAGGCGATGCTGGCTACACCTTC
CASSYPGDAGYTF
>TRBJ2-7|TRBV18|many|TRBD2
TGTGCCAGCTCACCCGGGACTAGCGCCTCCTACGAGCAGTACTTC
CASSPGTSASYEQYF
>TRBJ2-2|TRBV6-5|many|-
TGTGCCAGCAGTTACAGGGCGAACGGGGAGCTGTTTTTT
CASSYRANGELFF
>TRBJ1-5|TRBV7-2|many|-
TGTGCCAGCAGCCCTTCACAGCCCCAGCATTTT
CASSPSQPQHF
>TRBJ1-1|TRBV27|few|-
TGTGCCAGCAGGCGGGGGGGCACTGAAGCTTTCTTT
CASRRGGTEAFF
>TRBJ2-7|TRBV18|many|-
TGTGCCAGCTCACCACCGTCAGGAAGTCGGTCCTACGAGCAGTACTTC
CASSPPSGSRSYEQYF
>TRBJ1-1|TRBV12-3/TRBV12-4|many|-
TGTGCCAGCAGTCAGAGTAGGGACACTGAAGCTTTCTTT
CASSQSRDTEAFF
>TRBJ1-5|TRBV20-1|many|-
TGCAGTGCTAGAGATCTTGGGGAACAGCCCCAGCATTTT
CSARDLGEQPQHF
>TRBJ2-5|TRBV2|many|-
TGTGCCAGCACTACCAGGAGATCACAAGAGACCCAGTACTTC
CASTTRRSQETQYF
>TRBJ2-4|TRBV3-1|-|TRBD2
TGTGCCAGCGGACTAGCGGTAGCCAAAAACATTCAGTACTTC
CASGLAVAKNIQYF
>TRBJ2-2|TRBV5-4|-|TRBD2
TGTGCCAGCAGCTCTCAGACTAGCGGGAGAATCGGGGAGCTGTTTTTT
CASSSQTSGRIGELFF
>TRBJ2-5|TRBV6-1|once|TRBD2
TGTGCCAGCAAGCCGATGGCGGGAGGACAAGAGACCCAGTACTTC
CASKPMAGGQETQYF
>TRBJ2-7|TRBV7-2|once|-
TGTGCCAGCAGCTTAGCGGGGGAGTACGCATACGAGCAGTACTTC
CASSLAGEYAYEQYF
>TRBJ2-7|TRBV12-3/TRBV12-4|many|-
TGTGCCAGCGGCTCCAACTACGAGCAGTACTTC
CASGSNYEQYF
>TRBJ2-7|TRBV7-8|-|TRBD2
TGTGCCAGCAGCTTAGGGGGGACTAGCGGGAGTGTCTACGAGCAGTACTTC
CASSLGGTSGSVYEQYF
>TRBJ2-7|TRBV6-1|many|TRBD2
TGTGCCAGCAGTCCCTTTGGGGAGGGGTCCTACGAGCAGTACTTC
CASSPFGEGSYEQYF
>TRBJ1-1|TRBV3-1|many|-
TGTGCCAGCAGCCAAGGGAGGGCTGAAGCTTTCTTT
CASSQGRAEAFF
>TRBJ1-5|TRBV6-5|many|-
TGTGCCAGCAGTTACTCCGCGTTTAATCAGCCCCAGCATTTT
CASSYSAFNQPQHF
>TRBJ1-1|TRBV20-1|many|-
TGCAGTGCTAGAGGGTTGGGGGAGGGACATGCCCTGAACACTGAAGCTTTCTTT
CSARGLGEGHALNTEAFF
>TRBJ2-2|TRBV6-2/TRBV6-3|-|TRBD2
TGTGCCAGCAGCCCCCCCAGTCTCCTAGCGGGAGGGGGCACCGGGGAGCTGTTTTTT
CASSPPSLLAGGGTGELFF
>TRBJ2-2|TRBV30|few|-
TGTGCCTGGAGTCACACCGGGGAGCTGTTTTTT
CAWSHTGELFF
>TRBJ1-2|TRBV20-1|many|-
TGCAGTGCTAGAGATTCGACTAACTATGGCTACACCTTC
CSARDSTNYGYTF
>TRBJ1-2|TRBV15|many|TRBD1
TGTGCCACCAGCAGAGATTACGGGACAGGGAATGGCTACACCTTC
CATSRDYGTGNGYTF
>TRBJ2-7|TRBV12-3/TRBV12-4|many|-
TGTGCCAGCAGTCTTCCCGAGGGAATAAAACAGGGCCTCGAGCAGTACTTC
CASSLPEGIKQGLEQYF
>TRBJ2-2|TRBV12-5|many|TRBD2
TGTGCTAGTGGACCTAGCGGGACGAACACCGGGGAGCTGTTTTTT
CASGPSGTNTGELFF
>TRBJ2-5|TRBV11-2|many|-
TGTGCCAGCAGCCCAGGGACCCCCCAAGAGACCCAGTACTTC
CASSPGTPQETQYF
>TRBJ2-7|TRBV20-1|many|-
TGCAGTGCCCAACTGGGCTACGAGCAGTACTTC
CSAQLGYEQYF
>TRBJ2-7|TRBV20-1|many|TRBD2
TGCAGTGCCGGGACTAGCGGCTCCTACGAGCAGTACTTC
CSAGTSGSYEQYF
>TRBJ1-5|TRBV3-1|-|-
TGTGCCAGCAGCCCCGCGGGGGTTCAGCCCCAGCATTTT
CASSPAGVQPQHF
>TRBJ1-2|TRBV3-1|many|-
TGTGCCAGCAGCCAAGACCCAGGCCACTATGGCTACACCTTC
CASSQDPGHYGYTF
>TRBJ2-4|TRBV7-9|many|-
TGTGCCAGCGCAGCTGTAAAGGGGGGGGCTGGTGGCATTCAGTACTTC
CASAAVKGGAGGIQYF
>TRBJ1-1|TRBV29-1|many|TRBD1
TGCAGCGCGGGACAGGGGGGCACTGAAGCTTTCTTT
CSAGQGGTEAFF
>TRBJ2-3|TRBV24-1|few|TRBD2
TGTGCCACCGCCCGACTAGCGGGAGAGGGAGATACGCAGTATTTT
CATARLAGEGDTQYF